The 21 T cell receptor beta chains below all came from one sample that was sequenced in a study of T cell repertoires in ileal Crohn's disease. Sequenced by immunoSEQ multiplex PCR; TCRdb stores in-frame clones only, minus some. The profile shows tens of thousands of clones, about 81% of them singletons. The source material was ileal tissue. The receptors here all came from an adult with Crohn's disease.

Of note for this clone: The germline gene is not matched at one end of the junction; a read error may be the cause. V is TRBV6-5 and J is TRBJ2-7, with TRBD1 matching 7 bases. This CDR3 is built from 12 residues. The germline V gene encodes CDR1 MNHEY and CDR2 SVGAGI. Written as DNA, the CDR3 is TGTGCCAGCAGTTACCTACAGGGGCTTCTGGTCTTC. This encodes CASSYLQGLLVF.

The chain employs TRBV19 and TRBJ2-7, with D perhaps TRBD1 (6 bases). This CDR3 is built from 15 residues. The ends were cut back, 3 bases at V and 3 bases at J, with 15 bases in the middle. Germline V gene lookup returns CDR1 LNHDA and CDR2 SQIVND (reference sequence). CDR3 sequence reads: CASSISQGWIYEQYF. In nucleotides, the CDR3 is TGTGCCAGTAGTATTTCTCAGGGGTGGATCTACGAGCAGTACTTC.

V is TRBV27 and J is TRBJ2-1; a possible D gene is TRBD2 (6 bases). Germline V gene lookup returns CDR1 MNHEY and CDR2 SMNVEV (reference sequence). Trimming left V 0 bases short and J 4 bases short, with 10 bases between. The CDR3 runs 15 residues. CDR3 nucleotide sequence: TGTGCCAGCAGTTTATCGAAGGGACTGTACAATGAGCAGTTCTTC. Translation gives CASSLSKGLYNEQFF.

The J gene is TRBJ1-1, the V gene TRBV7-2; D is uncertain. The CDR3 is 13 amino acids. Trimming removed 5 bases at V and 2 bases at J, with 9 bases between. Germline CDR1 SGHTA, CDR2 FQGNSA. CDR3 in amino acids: CASSSGSNTEAFF. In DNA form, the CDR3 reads TGTGCCAGCAGCAGCGGGAGCAACACTGAAGCTTTCTTT.

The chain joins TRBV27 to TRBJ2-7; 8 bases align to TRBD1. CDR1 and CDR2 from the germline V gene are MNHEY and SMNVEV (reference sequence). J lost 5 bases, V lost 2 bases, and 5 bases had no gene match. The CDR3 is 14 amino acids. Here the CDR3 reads CASSLTGGSHEQYF. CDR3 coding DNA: TGTGCCAGCAGTTTAACAGGGGGTTCCCACGAGCAGTACTTC.

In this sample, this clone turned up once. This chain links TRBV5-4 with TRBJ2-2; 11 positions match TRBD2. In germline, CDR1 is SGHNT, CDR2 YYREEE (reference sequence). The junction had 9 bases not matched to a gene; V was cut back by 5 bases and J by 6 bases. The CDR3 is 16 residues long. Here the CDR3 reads CASRTTSGGLSGELFF. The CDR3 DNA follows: TGTGCCAGCAGGACCACTAGCGGGGGCTTGTCCGGGGAGCTGTTTTTT.

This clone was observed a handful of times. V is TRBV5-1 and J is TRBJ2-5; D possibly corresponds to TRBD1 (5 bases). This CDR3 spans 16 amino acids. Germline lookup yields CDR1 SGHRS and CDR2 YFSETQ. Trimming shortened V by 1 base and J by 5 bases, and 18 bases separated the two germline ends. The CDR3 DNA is TGCGCCAGCAGCTTGCAGGGCGCTAGGCAGACGGAGACCCAGTACTTC. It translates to CASSLQGARQTETQYF.

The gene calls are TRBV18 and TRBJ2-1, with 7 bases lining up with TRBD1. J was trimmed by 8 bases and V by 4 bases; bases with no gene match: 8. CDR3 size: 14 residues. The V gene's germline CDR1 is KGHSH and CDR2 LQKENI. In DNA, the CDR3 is TGTGCCAGCTCACATGACAGGGTGGGGGATGAGCAGTTCTTC. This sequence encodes CASSHDRVGDEQFF.

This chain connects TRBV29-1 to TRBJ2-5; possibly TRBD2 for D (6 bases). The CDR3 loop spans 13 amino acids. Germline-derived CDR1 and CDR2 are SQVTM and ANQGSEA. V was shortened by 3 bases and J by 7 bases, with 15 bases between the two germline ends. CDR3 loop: CSVDGHGAGTQYF. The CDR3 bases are TGCAGCGTTGACGGGCACGGAGCGGGGACCCAGTACTTC.

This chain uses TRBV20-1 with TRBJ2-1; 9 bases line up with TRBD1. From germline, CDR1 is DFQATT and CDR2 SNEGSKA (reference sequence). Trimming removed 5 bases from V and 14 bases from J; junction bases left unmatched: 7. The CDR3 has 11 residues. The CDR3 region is CSAPTGGLEFF. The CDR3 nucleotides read TGCAGTGCTCCCACAGGGGGCTTGGAGTTCTTC.

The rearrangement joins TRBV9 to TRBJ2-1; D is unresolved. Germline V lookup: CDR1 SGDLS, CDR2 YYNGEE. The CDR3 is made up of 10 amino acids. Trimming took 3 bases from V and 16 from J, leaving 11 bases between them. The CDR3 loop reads CASSGPGLFF. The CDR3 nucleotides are TGTGCCAGCAGCGGCCCAGGCTTATTCTTC.

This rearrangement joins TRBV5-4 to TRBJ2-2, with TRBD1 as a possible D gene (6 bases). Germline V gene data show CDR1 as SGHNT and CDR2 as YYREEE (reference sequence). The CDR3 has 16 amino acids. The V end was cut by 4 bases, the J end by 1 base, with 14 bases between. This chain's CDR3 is CASSPATTGNTGELFF. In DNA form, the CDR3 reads TGTGCCAGCAGCCCCGCTACGACAGGGAACACCGGGGAGCTGTTTTTT.

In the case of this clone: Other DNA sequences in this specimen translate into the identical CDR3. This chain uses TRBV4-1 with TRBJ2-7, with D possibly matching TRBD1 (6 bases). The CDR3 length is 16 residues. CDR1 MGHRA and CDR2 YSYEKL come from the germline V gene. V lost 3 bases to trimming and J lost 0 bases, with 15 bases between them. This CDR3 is CASSQTTGLSSYEQYF. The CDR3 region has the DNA TGCGCCAGCAGCCAGACTACAGGGCTGAGCTCCTACGAGCAGTACTTC.

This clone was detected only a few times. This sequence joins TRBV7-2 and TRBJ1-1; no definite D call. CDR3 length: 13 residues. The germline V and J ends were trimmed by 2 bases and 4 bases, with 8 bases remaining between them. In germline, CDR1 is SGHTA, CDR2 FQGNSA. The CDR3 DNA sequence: TGTGCCAGCAGCTTATACAGCTCCACTGAAGCTTTCTTT. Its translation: CASSLYSSTEAFF.

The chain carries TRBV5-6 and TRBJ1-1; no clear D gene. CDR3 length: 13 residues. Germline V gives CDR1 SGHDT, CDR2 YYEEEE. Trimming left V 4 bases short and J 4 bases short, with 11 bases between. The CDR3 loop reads CASSPYFSTEAFF. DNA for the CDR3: TGTGCCAGCAGCCCATATTTTAGCACTGAAGCTTTCTTT.

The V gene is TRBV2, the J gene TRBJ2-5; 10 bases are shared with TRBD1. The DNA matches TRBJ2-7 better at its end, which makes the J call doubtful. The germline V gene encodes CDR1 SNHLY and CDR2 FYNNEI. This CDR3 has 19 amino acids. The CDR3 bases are TGTGCCAGCAGTGGACCAGGGACAGGGGCCCTGCAACATCCCTACGAGCAGTACTTC. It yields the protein CASSGPGTGALQHPYEQYF.

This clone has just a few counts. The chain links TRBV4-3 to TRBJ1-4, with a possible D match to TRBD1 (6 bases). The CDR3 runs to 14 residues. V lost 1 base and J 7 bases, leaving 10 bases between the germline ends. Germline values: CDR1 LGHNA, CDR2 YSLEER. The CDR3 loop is CASSQGSRGEKLFF. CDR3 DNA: TGCGCCAGCAGCCAAGGGAGCAGGGGTGAAAAACTGTTTTTT.

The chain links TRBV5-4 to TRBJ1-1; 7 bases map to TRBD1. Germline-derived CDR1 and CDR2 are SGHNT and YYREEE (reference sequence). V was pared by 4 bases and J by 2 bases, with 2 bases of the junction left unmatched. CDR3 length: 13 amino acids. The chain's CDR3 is CASSRQGNTEAFF. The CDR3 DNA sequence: TGTGCCAGCAGCAGACAGGGCAACACTGAAGCTTTCTTT.

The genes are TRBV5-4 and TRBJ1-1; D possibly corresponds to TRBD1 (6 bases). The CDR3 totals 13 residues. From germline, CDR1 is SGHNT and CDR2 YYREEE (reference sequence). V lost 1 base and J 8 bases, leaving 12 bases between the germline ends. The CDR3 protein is CASSLLQGREAFF. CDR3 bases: TGTGCCAGCAGCTTGTTACAGGGTAGAGAAGCTTTCTTT. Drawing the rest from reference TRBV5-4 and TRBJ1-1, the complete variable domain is ETGVTQSPTHLIKTRGQQVTLRCSSQSGHNTVSWYQQALGQGPQFIFQYYREEENGRGNFPPRFSGLQFPNYSSELNVNALELDDSALYLCASSLLQGREAFFGQGTRLTVV.

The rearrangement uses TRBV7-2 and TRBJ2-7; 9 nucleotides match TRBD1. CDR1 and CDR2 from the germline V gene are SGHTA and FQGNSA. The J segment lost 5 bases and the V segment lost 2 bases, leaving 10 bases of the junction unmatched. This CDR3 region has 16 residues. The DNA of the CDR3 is TGTGCCAGCAGCTTAAGTTGGGGACAGGGCCCCCACGAGCAGTACTTC. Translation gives CASSLSWGQGPHEQYF.

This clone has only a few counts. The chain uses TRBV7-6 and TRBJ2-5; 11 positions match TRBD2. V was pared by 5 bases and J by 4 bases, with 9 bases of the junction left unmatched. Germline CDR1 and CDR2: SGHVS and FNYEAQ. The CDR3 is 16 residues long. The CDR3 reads CASSRTASGGRETQYF. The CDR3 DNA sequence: TGTGCCAGCAGCCGGACGGCTAGCGGGGGGAGAGAGACCCAGTACTTC.